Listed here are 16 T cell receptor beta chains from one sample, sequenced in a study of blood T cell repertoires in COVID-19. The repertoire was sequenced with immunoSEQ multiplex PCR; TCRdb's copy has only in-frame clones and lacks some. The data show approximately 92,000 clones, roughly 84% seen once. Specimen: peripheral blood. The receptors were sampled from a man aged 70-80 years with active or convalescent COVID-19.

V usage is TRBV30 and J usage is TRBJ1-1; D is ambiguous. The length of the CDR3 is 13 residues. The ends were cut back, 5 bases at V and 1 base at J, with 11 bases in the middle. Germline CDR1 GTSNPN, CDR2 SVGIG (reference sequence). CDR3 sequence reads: CAWVLSGNTEAFF. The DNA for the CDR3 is TGTGCCTGGGTACTTTCCGGGAACACTGAAGCTTTCTTT.

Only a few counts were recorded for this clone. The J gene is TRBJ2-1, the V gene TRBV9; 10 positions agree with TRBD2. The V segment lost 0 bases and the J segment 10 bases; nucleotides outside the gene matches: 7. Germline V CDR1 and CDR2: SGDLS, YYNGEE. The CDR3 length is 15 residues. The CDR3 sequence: CASSVGTSGEGEQFF. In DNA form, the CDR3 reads TGTGCCAGCAGCGTAGGGACTAGCGGCGAGGGAGAGCAGTTCTTC.

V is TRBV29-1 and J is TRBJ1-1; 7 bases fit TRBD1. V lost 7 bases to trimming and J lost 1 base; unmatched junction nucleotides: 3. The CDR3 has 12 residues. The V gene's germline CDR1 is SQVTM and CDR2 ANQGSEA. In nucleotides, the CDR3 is TGCAGCGCGGGACAGAAGAACACTGAAGCTTTCTTT. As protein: CSAGQKNTEAFF.

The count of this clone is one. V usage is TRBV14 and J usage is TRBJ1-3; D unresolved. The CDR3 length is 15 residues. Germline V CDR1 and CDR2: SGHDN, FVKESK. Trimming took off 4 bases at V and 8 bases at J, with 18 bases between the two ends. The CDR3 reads CASSLSTSREDTIYF. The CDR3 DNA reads TGTGCCAGCAGCCTTTCTACCTCAAGGGAGGACACCATATATTTT.

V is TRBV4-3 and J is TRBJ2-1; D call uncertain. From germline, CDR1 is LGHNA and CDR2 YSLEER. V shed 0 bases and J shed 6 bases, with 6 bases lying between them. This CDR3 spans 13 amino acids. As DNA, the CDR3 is TGCGCCAGCAGCCAAGAGCCAGGCAATGAGCAGTTCTTC. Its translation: CASSQEPGNEQFF.

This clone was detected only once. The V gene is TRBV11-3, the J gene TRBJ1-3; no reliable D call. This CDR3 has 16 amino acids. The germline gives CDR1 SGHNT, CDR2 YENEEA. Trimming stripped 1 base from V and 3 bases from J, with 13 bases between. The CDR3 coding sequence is TGTGCCAGCAGCTTAGTACCCACTTTAGATGGAAACACCATATATTTT. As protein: CASSLVPTLDGNTIYF.

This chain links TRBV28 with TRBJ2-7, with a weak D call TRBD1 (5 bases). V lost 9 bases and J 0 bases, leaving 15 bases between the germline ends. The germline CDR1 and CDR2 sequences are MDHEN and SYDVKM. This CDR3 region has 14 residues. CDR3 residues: CASLRQGSSYEQYF. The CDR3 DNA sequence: TGTGCCAGTCTCAGGCAGGGAAGCTCCTACGAGCAGTACTTC. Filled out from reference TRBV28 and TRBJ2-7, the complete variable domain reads DVKVTQSSRYLVKRTGEKVFLECVQDMDHENMFWYRQDPGLGLRLIYFSYDVKMKEKGDIPEGYSVSREKKERFSLILESASTNQTSMYLCASLRQGSSYEQYFGPGTRLTVT.

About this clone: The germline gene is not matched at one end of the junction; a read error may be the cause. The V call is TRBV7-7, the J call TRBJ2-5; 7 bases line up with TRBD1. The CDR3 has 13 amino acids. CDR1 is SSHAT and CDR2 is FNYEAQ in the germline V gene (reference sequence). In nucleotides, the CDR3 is TGTGCTAGCAGCGCAACAGGGGTAGAGACCCAGTACTTC. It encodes CASSATGVETQYF.

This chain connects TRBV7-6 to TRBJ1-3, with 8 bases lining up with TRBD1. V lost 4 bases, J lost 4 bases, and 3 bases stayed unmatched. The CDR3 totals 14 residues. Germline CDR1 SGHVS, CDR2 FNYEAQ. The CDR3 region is CASSSTGEGNTIYF. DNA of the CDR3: TGTGCCAGCAGCTCGACAGGGGAAGGAAACACCATATATTTT.

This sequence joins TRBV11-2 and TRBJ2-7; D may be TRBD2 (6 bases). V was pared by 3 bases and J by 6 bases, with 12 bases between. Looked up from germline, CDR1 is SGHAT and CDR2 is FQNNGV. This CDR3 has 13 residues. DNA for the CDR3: TGTGCCAGCAGCTTCATGGGGGGACGCGAGCAGTACTTC. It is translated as CASSFMGGREQYF.

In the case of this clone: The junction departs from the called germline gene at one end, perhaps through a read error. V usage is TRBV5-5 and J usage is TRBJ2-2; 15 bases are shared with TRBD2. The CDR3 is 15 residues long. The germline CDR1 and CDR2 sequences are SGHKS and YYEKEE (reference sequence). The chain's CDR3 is CARSWTSGGAGELFF. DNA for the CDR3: TGTGCCCGCAGCTGGACTAGCGGGGGGGCCGGGGAGCTGTTTTTT.

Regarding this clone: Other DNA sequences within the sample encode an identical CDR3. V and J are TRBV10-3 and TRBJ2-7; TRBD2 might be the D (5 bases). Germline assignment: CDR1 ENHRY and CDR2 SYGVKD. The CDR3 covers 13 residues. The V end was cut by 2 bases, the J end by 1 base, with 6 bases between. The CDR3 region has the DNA TGTGCCATCAGTGAGACGGGGTCCTACGAGCAGTACTTC. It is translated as CAISETGSYEQYF.

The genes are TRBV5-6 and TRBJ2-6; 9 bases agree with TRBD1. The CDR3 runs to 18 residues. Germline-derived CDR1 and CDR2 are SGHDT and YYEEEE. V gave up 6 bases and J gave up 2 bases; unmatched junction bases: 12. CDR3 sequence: CASTFTGTGYAGANVLTF. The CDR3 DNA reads TGTGCCAGCACCTTTACCGGGACAGGGTACGCTGGGGCCAACGTCCTGACTTTC.

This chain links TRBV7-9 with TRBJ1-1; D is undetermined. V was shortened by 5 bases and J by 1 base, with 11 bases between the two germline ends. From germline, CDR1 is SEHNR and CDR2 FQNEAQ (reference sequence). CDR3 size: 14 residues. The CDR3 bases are TGTGCCAGCAGCCCCCGCGTCGCGAACACTGAAGCTTTCTTT. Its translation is CASSPRVANTEAFF.

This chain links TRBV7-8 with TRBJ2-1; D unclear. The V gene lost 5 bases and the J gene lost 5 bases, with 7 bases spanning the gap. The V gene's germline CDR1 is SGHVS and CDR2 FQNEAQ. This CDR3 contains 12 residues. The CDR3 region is CASSRVDNEQFF. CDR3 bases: TGTGCCAGCAGCCGAGTAGACAATGAGCAGTTCTTC.

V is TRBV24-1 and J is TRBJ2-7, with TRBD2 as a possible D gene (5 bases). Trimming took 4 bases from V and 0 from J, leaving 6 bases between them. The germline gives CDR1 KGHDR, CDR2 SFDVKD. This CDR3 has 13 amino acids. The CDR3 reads CATSEGSSYEQYF. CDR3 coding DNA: TGTGCCACCAGTGAGGGGAGCTCCTACGAGCAGTACTTC.